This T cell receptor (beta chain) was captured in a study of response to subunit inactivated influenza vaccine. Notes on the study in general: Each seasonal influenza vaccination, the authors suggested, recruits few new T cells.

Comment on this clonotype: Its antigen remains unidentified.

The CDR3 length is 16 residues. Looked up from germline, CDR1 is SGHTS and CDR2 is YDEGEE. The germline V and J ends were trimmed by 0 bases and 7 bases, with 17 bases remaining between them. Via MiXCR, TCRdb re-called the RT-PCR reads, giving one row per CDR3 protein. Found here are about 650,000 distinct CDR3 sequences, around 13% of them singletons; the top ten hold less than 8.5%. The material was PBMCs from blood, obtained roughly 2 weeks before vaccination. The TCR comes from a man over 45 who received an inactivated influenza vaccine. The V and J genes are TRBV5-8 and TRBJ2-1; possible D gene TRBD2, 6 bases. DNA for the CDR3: TGTGCCAGCAGCTTGGGTGGATTATTGGGGGGAAATGAGCAGTTCTTC. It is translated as CASSLGGLLGGNEQFF.